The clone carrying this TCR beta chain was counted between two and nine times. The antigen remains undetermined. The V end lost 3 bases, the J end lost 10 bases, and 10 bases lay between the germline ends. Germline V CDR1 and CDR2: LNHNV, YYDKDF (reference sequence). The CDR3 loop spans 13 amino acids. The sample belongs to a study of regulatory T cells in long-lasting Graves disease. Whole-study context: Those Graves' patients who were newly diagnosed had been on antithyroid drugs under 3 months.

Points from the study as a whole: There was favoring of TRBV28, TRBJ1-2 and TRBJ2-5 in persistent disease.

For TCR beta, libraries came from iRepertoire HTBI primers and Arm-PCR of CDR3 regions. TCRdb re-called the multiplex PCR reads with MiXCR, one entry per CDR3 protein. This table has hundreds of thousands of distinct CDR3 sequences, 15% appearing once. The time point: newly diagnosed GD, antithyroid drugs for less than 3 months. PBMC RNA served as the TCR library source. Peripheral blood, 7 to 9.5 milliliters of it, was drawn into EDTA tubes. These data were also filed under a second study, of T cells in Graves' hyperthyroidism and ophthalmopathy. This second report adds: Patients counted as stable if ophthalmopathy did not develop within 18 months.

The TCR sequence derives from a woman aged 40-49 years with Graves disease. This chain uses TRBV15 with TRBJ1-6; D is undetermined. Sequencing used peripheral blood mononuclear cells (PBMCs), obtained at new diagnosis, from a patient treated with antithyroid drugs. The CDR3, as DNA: TGTGCCACCAGCAGTCGCTCCGGCTCACCCCTCCACTTT. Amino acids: CATSSRSGSPLHF.